This TCR beta chain was observed in a study of blood T cell repertoires in COVID-19. Turning to the study itself: Sources were T cells, B-cell-depleted T cells, or PBMCs; the material itself was cDNA or gDNA.

Sequencing used immunoSEQ multiplex PCR; TCRdb keeps in-frame clones, though not all of them. The data show under 95,000 clones, 88% seen once. The V gene end was trimmed by 5 bases and the J gene end by 6 bases; junction bases not matched to a gene: 4. The CDR3 contains 15 residues. Germline-derived CDR1 and CDR2 are MRHNA and SNTAGT. The specimen was peripheral blood. The TCR originated in a human donor in a cohort sampled during active COVID-19. The V gene is TRBV6-4, the J gene TRBJ2-2, with TRBD1 matching over 12 bases. The CDR3 region has the DNA TGTGCCAGCAGTCCCGGGACAGGGGGCCCCGGGGAGCTGTTTTTT. Translating gives CASSPGTGGPGELFF.